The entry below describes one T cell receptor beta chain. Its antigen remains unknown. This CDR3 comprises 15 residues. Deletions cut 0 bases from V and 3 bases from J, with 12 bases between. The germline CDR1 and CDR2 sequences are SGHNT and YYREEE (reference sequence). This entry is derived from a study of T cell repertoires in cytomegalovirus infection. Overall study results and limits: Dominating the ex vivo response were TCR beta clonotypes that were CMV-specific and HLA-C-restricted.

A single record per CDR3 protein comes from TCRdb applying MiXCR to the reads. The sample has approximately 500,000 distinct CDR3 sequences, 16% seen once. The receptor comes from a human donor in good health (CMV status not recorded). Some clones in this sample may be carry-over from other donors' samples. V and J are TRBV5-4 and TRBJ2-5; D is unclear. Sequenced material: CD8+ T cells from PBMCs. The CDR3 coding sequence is TGTGCCAGCAGCTTGGCGGCCCCCCCGGAAGAGACCCAGTACTTC. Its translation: CASSLAAPPEETQYF.